The clone carrying this T cell receptor (beta chain) was seen more than once but under ten times. The target antigen is unknown. It is unclear where the CDR3 begins or ends on the DNA, so no DNA is shown, and the CDR3 is as TCRdb lists it. Germline V lookup: CDR1 MDHEN, CDR2 SYDVKM. Including both end residues, the CDR3 is 12 amino acids long. These data are taken from a study of CD8 T cells in ankylosing spondylitis. Overall study results and limits: Matched ankylosing spondylitis synovial fluid reportedly contained a significantly enriched population of disease-linked clones.

One entry per CDR3 protein, called by TCRdb with MiXCR from the 5' RACE reads. Of tens of thousands of distinct CDR3 sequences in the sample, 27% were seen once. Source material: blood, either unsorted or a sorted T cell fraction (not recorded which). The receptor's source is a male donor with ankylosing spondylitis or in good health (not recorded which). The genes are TRBV28 and TRBJ2-3. This CDR3 reads CASSSSVDTQYF.